This TCR beta chain was profiled in a study of cytomegalovirus exposure and HLA in healthy donors. Study findings and constraints: The authors listed over 150 TCR beta chains as cytomegalovirus-associated. Among the CMV-associated chains, three were confirmed in vitro as specific for CMV antigens.

PCR was performed using 60 Vbeta and 13 Jbeta primers. This table comes from immunoSEQ multiplex PCR, and its TCRdb copy is limited to in-frame clones, with some not included. Found here are 130,000 to 150,000 clones, about 80% of them singletons; the top ten hold under 4.5%. Germline V gene lookup returns CDR1 MNHEY and CDR2 SVGAGI. This CDR3 comprises 15 residues. V was clipped by 2 bases and J by 7 bases; unmatched bases: 10. Regarding this clone: Its antigen is not known.

Sequenced material: PBMCs. The sequence was collected from a man aged 40-55 years in good health and CMV-seropositive. The chain employs TRBV6-5 and TRBJ1-2; TRBD1 matches at 7 bases. The CDR3 nucleotides read TGTGCCAGCAGTTACGGACAGGCGCCTCGAATTGGCTACACCTTC. This gives the protein CASSYGQAPRIGYTF.